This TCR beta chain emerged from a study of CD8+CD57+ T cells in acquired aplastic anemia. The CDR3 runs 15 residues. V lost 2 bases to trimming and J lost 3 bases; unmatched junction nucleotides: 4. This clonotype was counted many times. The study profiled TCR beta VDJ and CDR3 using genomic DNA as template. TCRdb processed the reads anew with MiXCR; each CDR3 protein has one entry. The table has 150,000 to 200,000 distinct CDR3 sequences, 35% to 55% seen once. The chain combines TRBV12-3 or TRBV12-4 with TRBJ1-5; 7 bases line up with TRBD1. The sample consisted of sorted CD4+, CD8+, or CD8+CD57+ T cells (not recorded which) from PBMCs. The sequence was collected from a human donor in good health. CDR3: CASSLPGQVNQPQHF. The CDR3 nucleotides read TGTGCCAGCAGTTTACCCGGACAGGTCAATCAGCCCCAGCATTTT.